Listed below are T cell receptor beta chains from one sample, sequenced in a study of OX40 agonist ivuxolimab in advanced cancers. The assay was immunoSEQ multiplex PCR, and TCRdb's table has in-frame clones only and misses some. This table has more than 35,000 clones, 75% to 90% appearing once. Sequences were derived from CD4+ or CD8+ T cells sorted from blood, sampled in a trial of the OX40 agonist ivuxolimab. The receptors were gathered from an adult with an advanced solid tumor such as melanoma, head and neck, liver or kidney cancer. Both conserved end residues are part of each CDR3. The D gene is left open where the match is weak. Clone size, where shown, is once, few, many, or a class for clones that have expanded.

clone size	V gene	J gene	D gene	CDR3 DNA	CDR3 protein
NA	TRBV5-4	TRBJ2-5	NA	TGTGCCAGCAGCTTGGCCGGCAGGGGCGGGCGGCTAGAGACCCAGTACTTC	CASSLAGRGGRLETQYF
NA	TRBV28	TRBJ2-2	NA	TGTGCCAGCAGTTTATGGCGTTTCGGCACCGGGGAGCTGTTTTTT	CASSLWRFGTGELFF
NA	TRBV5-1	TRBJ2-7	TRBD2	TGCGCCAGCAGCTTGGCCGGGACTAGCGGGCCCTCCTACGAGCAGTACTTC	CASSLAGTSGPSYEQYF
NA	TRBV5-4	TRBJ2-3	TRBD2	TGTGCCAGCAGCTTGCGCCTAGGGAGGGCAGATACGCAGTATTTT	CASSLRLGRADTQYF
NA	TRBV27	TRBJ2-5	TRBD1	TGTGCCAGCAGTTTCGACAGGGGACAAGAGACCCAGTACTTC	CASSFDRGQETQYF
NA	TRBV5-1	TRBJ2-3	NA	TGCGCCAGCAGCCTGACTAGTGGTACCACAGATACGCAGTATTTT	CASSLTSGTTDTQYF
NA	TRBV4-3	TRBJ2-3	NA	TGCGCCAGCAGCCAAGTGTTGGGCACAGATACGCAGTATTTT	CASSQVLGTDTQYF
once	TRBV5-8	TRBJ2-5	TRBD2	TGTGCCAGCAGCTTTCCTAGCGGGGAAGAGACCCAGTACTTC	CASSFPSGEETQYF
NA	TRBV19	TRBJ1-5	NA	TGTGCCAGTAGTCGGGTCTTTTTTAGCAATCAGCCCCAGCATTTT	CASSRVFFSNQPQHF
NA	TRBV18	TRBJ2-7	NA	TGTGCCAGCTCAGCAACAGGGGGGGCCTACGAGCAGTACTTC	CASSATGGAYEQYF
few	TRBV12-5	TRBJ2-7	NA	TGTGCTAGTGCCTCCGGGGACGAGCAGTACTTC	CASASGDEQYF
NA	TRBV18	TRBJ1-5	NA	TGTGCCAGCTCACCAGGGCAGAGATATCAGCCCCAGCATTTT	CASSPGQRYQPQHF
NA	TRBV6-1	TRBJ2-3	TRBD2	TGTGCCAGCAGTAAAGGACTAGCGGGAGGGGCACTACGCACAGATACGCAGTATTTT	CASSKGLAGGALRTDTQYF
NA	TRBV27	TRBJ2-5	NA	TGTGCCAGCAGTCCCGCCCGCGGAAACCTCCAAGAGACCCAGTACTTC	CASSPARGNLQETQYF
NA	TRBV19	TRBJ2-2	NA	TGTGCCAGTAGTATCCGCTTAAACACCGGGGAGCTGTTTTTT	CASSIRLNTGELFF
NA	TRBV30	TRBJ1-2	TRBD1	TGTGCCTGGAGTTCCCGGGACAGGGGACTGGACTATGGCTACACCTTC	CAWSSRDRGLDYGYTF
NA	TRBV7-2	TRBJ1-2	NA	TGTGCCAGCAGCTTAGGGACGGCAGGGGCCAAGACTGGCTACACCTTC	CASSLGTAGAKTGYTF
NA	TRBV5-6	TRBJ2-7	TRBD2	TGTGCCAGCAGTTTAGTGGGACTAGCGTTTGAAGAACAGTACTTC	CASSLVGLAFEEQYF
medium-sized	TRBV5-4	TRBJ2-1	TRBD1	TGTGCCAGCAGCTCAACGACAGGGGGACGAGGCAATGAGCAGTTCTTC	CASSSTTGGRGNEQFF
few	TRBV6-1	TRBJ1-5	TRBD1	TGTGCCAGCAGTGAGTTGACAGGGGGCGGTCAGCCCCAGCATTTT	CASSELTGGGQPQHF
NA	TRBV5-1	TRBJ1-2	NA	TGCGCCAGCAGCTTAGGACAGCCTCCTAACTATGGCTACACCTTC	CASSLGQPPNYGYTF
NA	TRBV7-2	TRBJ2-1	NA	TGTGCCAGCAGCTCGGGTGCGGGACCCTACAATGAGCAGTTCTTC	CASSSGAGPYNEQFF
once	TRBV11-2	TRBJ2-2	TRBD2	TGTGCCAGCAGCTCGGGGACTAGGCACACCGGGGAGCTGTTTTTT	CASSSGTRHTGELFF
NA	TRBV7-8	TRBJ1-2	NA	TGTGCCAGCAGCTTAGGGCCCGGAGTGAACTATGGCTACACCTTC	CASSLGPGVNYGYTF
NA	TRBV13	TRBJ2-2	TRBD1	TGTGCCAGCAGGGACAGGGGTGACACCGGGGAGCTGCTTTTT	CASRDRGDTGELLF
NA	TRBV10-1	TRBJ2-5	TRBD2	TGCGCCAGCAGTGAGTCGGGGACTAGCCAAGAGACCCAGTACTTC	CASSESGTSQETQYF
NA	TRBV5-1	TRBJ2-1	TRBD1	TGCGCCAGCAGTTTCGGACAGGTCAGGAATGAGCAGTTCTTC	CASSFGQVRNEQFF
NA	TRBV19	TRBJ2-2	TRBD2	TGTGCCAGTAGTGTAGGTGGACTAGCGGGAGTCGGGGAGCTGTTTTTT	CASSVGGLAGVGELFF
NA	TRBV5-1	TRBJ2-7	TRBD2	TGCGCCAGCAGCTTGGGACTAGCGGGGAACTACGAGCAGTACTTC	CASSLGLAGNYEQYF
NA	TRBV6-4	TRBJ2-7	TRBD2	TGTGCCAGCAGGGCCCTAGCGGGAGCCGGCGAGCAGTACTTC	CASRALAGAGEQYF
NA	TRBV9	TRBJ1-5	NA	TGTGCCAGCAGCCCGCAGGGAGATCAGCCCCAGCATTTT	CASSPQGDQPQHF
once	TRBV5-1	TRBJ1-4	NA	TGCGCCAGCACCTACGGGTCAACTAATGAAAAACTGTTTTTT	CASTYGSTNEKLFF
NA	TRBV10-3	TRBJ2-1	NA	TGTGCCATCAGTGAGTCAACTAGCAGTAATGAGCAGTTCTTC	CAISESTSSNEQFF
NA	TRBV5-6	TRBJ1-1	NA	TGTGCCAGCAGCTGGGGGCCAGGGGACACTGAAGCTTTCTTT	CASSWGPGDTEAFF
NA	TRBV5-1	TRBJ2-1	TRBD2	TGCGCCAGCACCGACCTAGCGGGAGTTACCAATGAGCAGTTCTTC	CASTDLAGVTNEQFF
NA	TRBV29-1	TRBJ2-7	NA	TGCAGCGTTTTGCACAGTCTAAACGAGCAGTACTTC	CSVLHSLNEQYF
NA	TRBV7-9	TRBJ2-7	TRBD2	TGTGCCAGCAGCTTACCGGGACTAGCGGGACTTCGCTACGAGCAGTACTTC	CASSLPGLAGLRYEQYF
NA	TRBV7-8	TRBJ1-1	NA	TGTGCCAGCACCCCCTATGAGGCTCTGAACACTGAAGCTTTCTTT	CASTPYEALNTEAFF
NA	TRBV19	TRBJ2-1	TRBD1	TGTGCCAGTAGCCCAAACAGGGGGTCCTCCTACAATGAGCAGTTCTTC	CASSPNRGSSYNEQFF
NA	TRBV11-3	TRBJ2-7	TRBD2	TGTGCCAGCAGCTCCTGGACTAGCGGGAACGAGCAGTACTTC	CASSSWTSGNEQYF
NA	TRBV5-6	TRBJ1-4	NA	TGTGCCAGCAGCCCCGGAAGGGGTCCTAATGAAAAACTGTTTTTT	CASSPGRGPNEKLFF
NA	TRBV4-3	TRBJ2-5	NA	TGCGCCAGCAGCCGTGGAAGCACTCAAGAGACCCAGTACTTC	CASSRGSTQETQYF
NA	TRBV25-1	TRBJ2-7	NA	TGTGCCAGCAGTGAAATTGGAGGGGGCGACGAGCAGTACTTC	CASSEIGGGDEQYF
NA	TRBV27	TRBJ1-4	TRBD1	TGTGCCAGCAGTTTAAAGACAGGGCGAAGAAAACTGTTTTTT	CASSLKTGRRKLFF
NA	TRBV5-5	TRBJ2-1	TRBD1	TGTGCCAGCAGCCGGGACAGGGAGAGGGGTGAGCAGTTCTTC	CASSRDRERGEQFF
NA	TRBV27	TRBJ2-7	TRBD2	TGTGCCAGCAGCCCGCCACCGGGACTAGCGGTGATCTACGAGCAGTACTTC	CASSPPPGLAVIYEQYF
once	TRBV5-4	TRBJ2-7	TRBD1	TGTGCCAGCAGCCTCGGGACAGGAGCCTACGAGCAGTACTTC	CASSLGTGAYEQYF
NA	TRBV12-5	TRBJ2-3	NA	TGTGCTAGTGGCCCCGGCACAGATACGCAGTATTTT	CASGPGTDTQYF
NA	TRBV19	TRBJ1-2	TRBD1	TGTGCCAGTACCGCAGGACAGGAGCTAATCTATGGCTACACCTTC	CASTAGQELIYGYTF
NA	TRBV5-4	TRBJ2-5	TRBD1	TGTGCCAGCAGCGGGATGGGACAGGGATTGAGAGGGGAGACCCAGTACTTC	CASSGMGQGLRGETQYF
medium-sized	TRBV2	TRBJ2-2	NA	TGTGCCAGCAGTGGCCTAGCAGTCACCGGGGAGCTGTTTTTT	CASSGLAVTGELFF
NA	TRBV30	TRBJ2-7	TRBD1	TGTGCCTGGAGCGGGACAGCAAGGTACGAGCAGTACTTC	CAWSGTARYEQYF
NA	TRBV18	TRBJ2-2	NA	TGTGCCAGCTCACCCCGACAGGATAACACCGGGGAGCTGTTTTTT	CASSPRQDNTGELFF
NA	TRBV10-3	TRBJ2-2	TRBD1	TGTGCCATCAGTCAGACAGGGGGTGGGGACACCGGGGAGCTGTTTTTT	CAISQTGGGDTGELFF
NA	TRBV7-8	TRBJ2-5	NA	TGTGCCAGCAGCTTAGAGAGATTAGGGAGGTACTTC	CASSLERLGRYF
few	TRBV19	TRBJ2-3	NA	TGTGCCAGTAGTCCCAGCCGGGACGGAAGCACAGATACGCAGTATTTT	CASSPSRDGSTDTQYF